Following are 6 T cell receptor beta chains from one sample sequenced in a study of blood T cell repertoires in COVID-19. Clones were read by immunoSEQ multiplex PCR, and TCRdb kept only the in-frame ones, dropping some. The table includes about 180,000 clones, about 81% detected once. The specimen sequenced was peripheral blood. These receptors were collected from an elderly woman with COVID-19, enrolled during active disease.

The chain employs TRBV28 and TRBJ2-3; the match to TRBD2 covers 14 bases. This CDR3 is built from 18 residues. The V segment lost 6 bases and the J segment 6 bases; nucleotides outside the gene matches: 14. The germline V gene has CDR1 MDHEN and CDR2 SYDVKM. The CDR3 here is CASSLIRGTSGSGDTQYF. CDR3 DNA: TGTGCCAGCAGCCTTATCAGAGGGACTAGCGGGAGTGGGGATACGCAGTATTTT. Looking up the rest from reference TRBV28 and TRBJ2-3 gives the full variable domain: DVKVTQSSRYLVKRTGEKVFLECVQDMDHENMFWYRQDPGLGLRLIYFSYDVKMKEKGDIPEGYSVSREKKERFSLILESASTNQTSMYLCASSLIRGTSGSGDTQYFGPGTRLTVL.

Only one count was recorded for this clone. The rearrangement links TRBV6-6 to TRBJ2-7; TRBD1 matches at 7 bases. The J segment lost 9 bases and the V segment lost 0 bases, leaving 14 bases of the junction unmatched. The germline gives CDR1 MNHNY, CDR2 SVGAGI (reference sequence). The CDR3 sequence is 16 residues long. The CDR3 bases are TGTGCCAGCAGTTACTCTACAGGGGCCGGGCGATTCGGGCAGTACTTC. Its protein is CASSYSTGAGRFGQYF.

The chain combines TRBV12-5 with TRBJ2-5, with TRBD1 matching over 9 bases. Germline loops: CDR1 LGHNT, CDR2 FRNRAP. This CDR3 is built from 15 residues. V was clipped by 5 bases and J by 5 bases; unmatched bases: 9. CDR3 amino acids: CASGLGDRVGETQYF. Written as DNA, the CDR3 is TGTGCTAGTGGTCTGGGGGACAGGGTAGGGGAGACCCAGTACTTC.

The chain has TRBV30 and TRBJ1-4; 9 bases agree with TRBD1. The CDR3 covers 15 residues. V shed 0 bases, J shed 6 bases, and the junction held 5 bases outside the gene matches. Per germline, CDR1 GTSNPN and CDR2 SVGIG (reference sequence). CDR3 loop: CAWSVPRQGDEKLFF. The CDR3, as DNA: TGTGCCTGGAGTGTACCAAGACAGGGGGATGAAAAACTGTTTTTT.

The V call is TRBV7-8, the J call TRBJ2-3; 13 nucleotides align to TRBD2. This CDR3 contains 21 residues. Losses at the gene ends were 5 bases for V and 5 bases for J; bases not matched to a gene: 22. The germline CDR1 and CDR2 sequences are SGHVS and FQNEAQ. CDR3 residues: CASSPRARQGGTSGKGDTQYF. The CDR3 nucleotides read TGTGCCAGCAGCCCTAGGGCGCGGCAGGGGGGGACTAGCGGGAAAGGAGATACGCAGTATTTT.

This chain joins TRBV4-2 and TRBJ2-3; maybe TRBD1 (5 bases). This CDR3 has 12 residues. Germline-derived CDR1 and CDR2 are LGHNA and YNFKEQ. V was shortened by 5 bases and J by 5 bases, with 8 bases between the two germline ends. The chain's CDR3 is CASSFRGDTQYF. The CDR3 DNA follows: TGTGCCAGCAGCTTTAGGGGAGATACGCAGTATTTT.